This TCR beta chain was retrieved from a study of cytomegalovirus exposure and HLA in healthy donors. Study-level background: A later analysis reported the 100 to 150 validation repertoires used the same platform as the roughly 670 first-cohort repertoires. Overall study results and limits: Specificity for CMV antigens was confirmed in vitro for a few of the CMV-associated chains. Cytomegalovirus-associated status was assigned to some 160 TCR beta chains.

Method: immunoSEQ multiplex PCR; TCRdb's copy keeps in-frame clones and lacks some. The table has 110,000 to 150,000 clones, 80% to 90% seen once. The study drew the donors from its approximately 120-subject validation cohort, separate from the approximately 700-subject first cohort. With regard to this clone: The antigen is unknown.

Trimming took off 4 bases at V and 5 bases at J, with 25 bases between the two ends. The CDR3 consists of 17 residues. CDR1 SGHRS and CDR2 YFSETQ come from the germline V gene. The sequence derives from a woman aged 18-29 years in good health and CMV-seropositive. The specimen was PBMCs. This chain connects TRBV5-1 to TRBJ2-7; a possible D gene is TRBD1 (5 bases). CDR3 in amino acids: CASSVDRMSPTIHEQYF. As DNA, the CDR3 is TGCGCCAGCAGCGTCGACAGAATGAGCCCAACGATCCACGAGCAGTACTTC.